These 12 T cell receptor beta chains originate from one sample sequenced in a study of T cells after yellow fever vaccination. TCRdb analysed the 5' RACE reads with MiXCR anew, one entry per CDR3 protein. The sample holds approximately 580,000 distinct CDR3 sequences, less than 20% seen once. The sample here was PBMCs, taken about 5 days after the first yellow fever vaccination. The source of these receptors is a young man who received the YFV17D yellow fever vaccine.

This clonotype turned up a few times. The chain employs TRBV29-1 and TRBJ2-5; 12 bases fit TRBD1. V lost 6 bases, J lost 5 bases, and 7 bases stayed unmatched. CDR1 and CDR2 from the germline V gene are SQVTM and ANQGSEA. The CDR3 consists of 14 residues. In DNA form, the CDR3 reads TGCAGCGTCGACGGGACAGGGGGCGTGGAGACCCAGTACTTC. It translates to CSVDGTGGVETQYF. The variable domain in full, completed from reference TRBV29-1 and TRBJ2-5, reads SAVISQKPSRDICQRGTSLTIQCQVDSQVTMMFWYRQQPGQSLTLIATANQGSEATYESGFVIDKFPISRPNLTFSTLTVSNMSPEDSSIYLCSVDGTGGVETQYFGPGTRLLVL.

This clonotype was recorded a few times. This rearrangement joins TRBV7-3 to TRBJ2-1; 8 nucleotides match TRBD2. Trimming cost V 3 bases and J 7 bases; bases outside gene matches: 8. In germline, CDR1 is SGHTA, CDR2 FQGTGA. CDR3 size: 15 residues. The CDR3 protein is CASSFFGGALNEQFF. The DNA of the CDR3 is TGTGCCAGCAGCTTTTTCGGGGGGGCCCTGAATGAGCAGTTCTTC.

The CDR3 protein is CSARDLLVARSSTDTQYF. The DNA of the CDR3 is TGCAGTGCTAGAGATCTTTTGGTAGCGAGGTCTAGCACAGATACGCAGTATTTT. The chain recombines TRBV20-1 with TRBJ2-3; possible D gene TRBD2, 5 bases. Germline V CDR1 and CDR2: DFQATT, SNEGSKA (reference sequence). This CDR3 has 18 residues. V dropped 0 bases and J dropped 0 bases, with 19 bases sitting between them.

In its sample, this clonotype was seen a few times. This sequence joins TRBV30 and TRBJ1-1; D unclear. The CDR3 totals 12 residues. The V end lost 0 bases, the J end lost 4 bases, and 6 bases lay between the germline ends. Germline V gene lookup returns CDR1 GTSNPN and CDR2 SVGIG (reference sequence). This CDR3 reads CAWSVKPTEAFF. Here the CDR3 DNA reads TGTGCCTGGAGTGTAAAGCCCACTGAAGCTTTCTTT.

This clonotype was counted between two and nine times. The chain joins TRBV5-1 to TRBJ1-4; D perhaps matches TRBD1 (6 bases). V lost 2 bases and J lost 7, with 12 bases in between. Germline CDR1 SGHRS, CDR2 YFSETQ. The CDR3 length is 14 residues. The CDR3, as DNA: TGCGCCAGCAGCTTACAGGGAGGGGGTGAAAAACTGTTTTTT. It specifies CASSLQGGGEKLFF.

This clonotype was detected once. This chain uses TRBV20-1 with TRBJ2-1, with TRBD2 as a possible D gene (5 bases). The CDR3 runs 12 residues. The V gene's germline CDR1 is DFQATT and CDR2 SNEGSKA (reference sequence). V was pared by 4 bases and J by 7 bases, with 11 bases between. CDR3 DNA: TGCAGTGCTATTAGGACTTCAAATGAGCAGTTCTTC. It specifies CSAIRTSNEQFF.

This clonotype was picked up a small number of times. The CDR3 loop is CASSKGIEQGGQPQHF. The CDR3 bases are TGTGCCAGCAGCAAAGGAATAGAGCAGGGCGGGCAGCCCCAGCATTTT. The chain links TRBV21-1 to TRBJ1-5; the DNA was not used to check the table's D call, TRBD1. TRBV21-1 is a pseudogene segment. The CDR3 is 16 residues long.

The chain combines TRBV30 with TRBJ2-3; TRBD2 aligns across 11 bases. V shed 7 bases and J 5 bases; nucleotides not matched to a gene: 8. The CDR3 extends over 14 amino acids. Looked up from germline, CDR1 is GTSNPN and CDR2 is SVGIG (reference sequence). CDR3 in DNA: TGTGCCTACGGGACTAGCGGAACCCGAGATACGCAGTATTTT. Amino acid sequence: CAYGTSGTRDTQYF. Drawing the rest from reference TRBV30 and TRBJ2-3, the complete variable domain is SQTIHQWPATLVQPVGSPLSLECTVEGTSNPNLYWYRQAAGRGLQLLFYSVGIGQISSEVPQNLSASRPQDRQFILSSKKLLLSDSGFYLCAYGTSGTRDTQYFGPGTRLTVL.

The gene calls are TRBV24-1 and TRBJ2-5, with D unclear. Germline CDR1 KGHDR, CDR2 SFDVKD. There are 12 residues in the CDR3. The CDR3 is CGASDREETQYF. The DNA for the CDR3 is TGTGGGGCCAGTGATAGGGAAGAGACCCAGTACTTC.

V gene TRBV20-1 combines with J gene TRBJ2-5; TRBD1 aligns across 11 bases. The CDR3 spans 15 residues. Germline V lookup: CDR1 DFQATT, CDR2 SNEGSKA (reference sequence). Germline trimming cut 0 bases from V and 5 bases from J; bases unmatched to any gene: 5. CDR3 residues: CSAREGQGALETQYF. The CDR3 region has the DNA TGCAGTGCTAGAGAAGGACAGGGGGCTTTGGAGACCCAGTACTTC.

At least ten counts were recorded for this clonotype. This chain uses TRBV7-2 with TRBJ2-3; D ambiguous. V was cut by 6 bases and J by 4 bases, with 8 bases left in between. CDR1 SGHTA and CDR2 FQGNSA come from the germline V gene. The length of the CDR3 is 12 residues. The CDR3: CASRPQSDTQYF. CDR3 nucleotide sequence: TGTGCCAGCAGGCCCCAGTCAGATACGCAGTATTTT.

CDR3 amino acids: CASSLRPNNEQFF. CDR3 bases: TGTGCCAGCAGCTTACGGCCTAACAATGAGCAGTTCTTC. The chain couples TRBV7-2 to TRBJ2-1; D is unresolved. CDR1 SGHTA and CDR2 FQGNSA come from the germline V gene. V was clipped by 2 bases and J by 5 bases, with 7 bases between them. The CDR3 is 13 residues long.